This T cell receptor beta chain was identified in a study of CD8 T cells in ankylosing spondylitis. MiXCR, applied by TCRdb to the 5' RACE reads, yields one record per CDR3 protein. The sample lists 150,000 to 200,000 distinct CDR3 sequences; 10% to 15% were seen once. This clonotype appeared many times. The CDR3 sequence is 15 residues long. The V gene end was trimmed by 6 bases and the J gene end by 7 bases; junction bases not matched to a gene: 7. The rearrangement links TRBV12-3 or TRBV12-4 to TRBJ2-1, with TRBD2 matching over 12 bases. This sequence was found in a female donor with ankylosing spondylitis or in good health (not recorded which). Specimen: blood, either unsorted or a sorted T cell fraction (not recorded which). The DNA for the CDR3 is TGTGCCAGCAGATCTGGACTAGCGGGATTGAATGAGCAGTTCTTC. It is translated as CASRSGLAGLNEQFF.